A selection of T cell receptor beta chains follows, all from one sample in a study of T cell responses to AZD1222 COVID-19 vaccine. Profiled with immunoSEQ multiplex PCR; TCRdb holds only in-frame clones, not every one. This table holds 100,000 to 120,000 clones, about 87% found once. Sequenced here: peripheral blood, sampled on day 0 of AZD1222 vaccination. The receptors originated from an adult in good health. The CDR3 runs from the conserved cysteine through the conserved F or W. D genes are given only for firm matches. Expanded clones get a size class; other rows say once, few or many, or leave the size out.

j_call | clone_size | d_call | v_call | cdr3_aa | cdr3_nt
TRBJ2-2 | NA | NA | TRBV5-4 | CASSEAGNTGELFF | TGTGCCAGCAGCGAGGCAGGGAACACCGGGGAGCTGTTTTTT
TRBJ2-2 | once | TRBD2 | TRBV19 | CASRPLAGGPNGELFF | TGTGCCAGTAGGCCTCTAGCGGGGGGGCCGAACGGGGAGCTGTTTTTT
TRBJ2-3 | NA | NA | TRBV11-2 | CASSLMGTLGDTQYF | TGTGCCAGCAGCTTAATGGGGACCCTTGGGGATACGCAGTATTTT
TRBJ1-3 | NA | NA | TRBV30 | CASKEGHSGNTIYF | TGTGCCTCAAAAGAAGGGCACTCTGGAAACACCATATATTTT
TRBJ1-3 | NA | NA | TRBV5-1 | CASTPTSSGNTIYF | TGCGCCAGCACCCCAACATCGTCTGGAAACACCATATATTTT
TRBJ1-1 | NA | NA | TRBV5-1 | CASSLAPSMNTEAFF | TGCGCCAGCAGCTTGGCCCCCTCTATGAACACTGAAGCTTTCTTT
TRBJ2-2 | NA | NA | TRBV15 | CATSRVSGELFF | TGTGCCACCAGCAGAGTTTCCGGGGAGCTGTTTTTT
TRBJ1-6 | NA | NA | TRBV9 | CASSVDGGSYNSPLHF | TGTGCCAGCAGCGTAGATGGGGGATCCTATAATTCACCCCTCCACTTT
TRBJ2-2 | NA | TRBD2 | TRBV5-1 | CASRVLAGVPGELFF | TGCGCCAGCAGAGTGCTAGCGGGAGTCCCCGGGGAGCTGTTTTTT
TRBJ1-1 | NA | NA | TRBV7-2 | CASSPYMNTEAFF | TGTGCCAGCAGTCCCTATATGAACACTGAAGCTTTCTTT
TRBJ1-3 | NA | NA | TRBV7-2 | CASSLVADSGNTIYF | TGTGCCAGCAGCTTAGTGGCAGACTCTGGAAACACCATATATTTT
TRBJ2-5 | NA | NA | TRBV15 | CATSRDQTSQETQYF | TGTGCCACCAGCAGAGATCAGACTAGCCAAGAGACCCAGTACTTC
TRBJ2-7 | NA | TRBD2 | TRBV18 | CASSPYSSGRDAYEQYF | TGTGCCAGCTCGCCCTATTCTAGCGGGAGGGACGCCTACGAGCAGTACTTC
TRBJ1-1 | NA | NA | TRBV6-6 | CASKGGLNTEAFF | TGTGCCAGCAAGGGTGGGTTGAACACTGAAGCTTTCTTT
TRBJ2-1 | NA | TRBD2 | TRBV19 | CASSTGTSGVNEQFF | TGTGCCAGTAGTACCGGGACTAGCGGGGTCAATGAGCAGTTCTTC
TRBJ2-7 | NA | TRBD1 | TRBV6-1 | CASSDWTGGISYEQYF | TGTGCCAGCAGTGACTGGACAGGGGGTATCTCCTACGAGCAGTACTTC
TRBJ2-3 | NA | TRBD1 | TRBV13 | CASSWVPRGSSSTDTQYF | TGTGCCAGCAGCTGGGTACCCAGGGGGAGTTCTAGCACAGATACGCAGTATTTT
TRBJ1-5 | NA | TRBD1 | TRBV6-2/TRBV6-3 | CASSLAGTGLISGQPQHF | TGTGCCAGCAGCCTCGCCGGGACAGGGTTAATTTCCGGTCAGCCCCAGCATTTT
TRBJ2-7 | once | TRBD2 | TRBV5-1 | CASRLAGVKEQYF | TGCGCCAGCCGACTAGCGGGAGTTAAAGAGCAGTACTTC
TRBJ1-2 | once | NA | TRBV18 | CASSSTANYGYTF | TGTGCCAGCTCATCCACAGCTAACTATGGCTACACCTTC
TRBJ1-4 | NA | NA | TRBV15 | CATSWRPRTNEKLFF | TGTGCCACCAGCTGGAGACCGAGAACTAATGAAAAACTGTTTTTT
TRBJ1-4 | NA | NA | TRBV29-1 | CSVEGRGQRGMEKLFF | TGCAGCGTTGAAGGCCGCGGACAGAGGGGAATGGAAAAACTGTTTTTT
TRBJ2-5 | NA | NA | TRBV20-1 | CSACLGETQYF | TGCAGTGCTTGCCTCGGGGAGACCCAGTACTTC
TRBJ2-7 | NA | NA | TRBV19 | CASSIGSYYEQYF | TGTGCCAGTAGTATAGGGTCGTACTACGAGCAGTACTTC
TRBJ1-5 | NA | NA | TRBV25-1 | CASSEGSNQPQHF | TGTGCCAGCAGTGAGGGTAGCAATCAGCCCCAGCATTTT
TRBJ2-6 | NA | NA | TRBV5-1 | CASSPEGTPPANVLTF | TGCGCCAGCAGCCCTGAAGGCACGCCGCCGGCCAACGTCCTGACTTTC
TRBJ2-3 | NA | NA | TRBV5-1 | CASSLDDTGVADTQYF | TGCGCCAGCAGCTTGGATGATACGGGAGTCGCAGATACGCAGTATTTT
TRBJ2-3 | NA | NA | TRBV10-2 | CASSEPGERDTQYF | TGCGCCAGCAGTGAACCAGGGGAGAGAGATACGCAGTATTTT
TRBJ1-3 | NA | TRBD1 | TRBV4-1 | CASSPSAETGPGNTIYF | TGCGCCAGCAGCCCCTCCGCCGAGACAGGGCCCGGAAACACCATATATTTT
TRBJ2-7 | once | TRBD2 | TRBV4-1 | CASSQAGTSGYEQYF | TGCGCCAGCAGCCAAGCGGGGACTAGCGGCTACGAGCAGTACTTC
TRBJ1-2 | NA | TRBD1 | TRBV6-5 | CASRPSGTGLGGYTF | TGTGCCAGCAGACCCTCCGGGACAGGGCTTGGTGGCTACACCTTC
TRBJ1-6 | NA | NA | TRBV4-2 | CASSQDSGRIYSPLHF | TGTGCCAGCAGCCAAGATTCGGGGAGGATCTATTCACCCCTCCACTTT
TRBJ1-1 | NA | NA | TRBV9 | CASSEESRASGTEAFF | TGTGCCAGCAGCGAGGAGTCCAGGGCCTCGGGTACTGAAGCTTTCTTT
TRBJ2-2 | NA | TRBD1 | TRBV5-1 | CASSSTGANTGELFF | TGCGCCAGCAGCTCTACAGGGGCGAACACCGGGGAGCTGTTTTTT
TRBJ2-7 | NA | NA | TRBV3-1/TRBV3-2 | CASGDAYEQYF | TGTGCCAGCGGGGACGCGTACGAGCAGTACTTC
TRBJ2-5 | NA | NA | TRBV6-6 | CASRRGQHQETQYF | TGTGCCAGCAGACGCGGACAGCACCAAGAGACCCAGTACTTC
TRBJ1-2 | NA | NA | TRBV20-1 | CSARVDNGYTF | TGCAGTGCTAGAGTTGACAACGGCTACACCTTC
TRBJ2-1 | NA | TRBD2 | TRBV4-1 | CASSPVAGALRNNEQFF | TGCGCCAGCAGCCCCGTAGCGGGGGCCCTTAGGAACAATGAGCAGTTCTTC
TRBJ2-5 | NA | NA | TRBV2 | CASASRQEYQETQYF | TGTGCCAGCGCATCTCGTCAGGAGTACCAAGAGACCCAGTACTTC
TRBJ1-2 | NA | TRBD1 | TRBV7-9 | CASSLGGAGGFPGGYTF | TGTGCCAGCAGCTTGGGGGGCGCAGGGGGCTTCCCAGGAGGCTACACCTTC